Below, one T cell receptor (beta chain) is given with its context. The V and J ends lost 5 bases and 4 bases respectively, with 4 bases between them. The CDR3 has 11 residues. Germline lookup yields CDR1 SGHDT and CDR2 YYEEEE. These data originate in a study of T cell responses to AZD1222 COVID-19 vaccine. The data were produced by immunoSEQ multiplex PCR, yet TCRdb's version contains in-frame clones alone and is incomplete. The data show 200,000 to 250,000 clones, with less than 95% seen just once and over 1.5% held by the top ten. This material consisted of peripheral blood, taken 28 days after the second dose of the MenACWY control vaccine. The chain links TRBV5-6 to TRBJ2-1; D is uncertain. The sequence was obtained from an adult who received the MenACWY meningococcal vaccine as a control. CDR3 sequence (DNA): TGTGCCAGCAGAACATACAATGAGCAGTTCTTC. Amino acids: CASRTYNEQFF.